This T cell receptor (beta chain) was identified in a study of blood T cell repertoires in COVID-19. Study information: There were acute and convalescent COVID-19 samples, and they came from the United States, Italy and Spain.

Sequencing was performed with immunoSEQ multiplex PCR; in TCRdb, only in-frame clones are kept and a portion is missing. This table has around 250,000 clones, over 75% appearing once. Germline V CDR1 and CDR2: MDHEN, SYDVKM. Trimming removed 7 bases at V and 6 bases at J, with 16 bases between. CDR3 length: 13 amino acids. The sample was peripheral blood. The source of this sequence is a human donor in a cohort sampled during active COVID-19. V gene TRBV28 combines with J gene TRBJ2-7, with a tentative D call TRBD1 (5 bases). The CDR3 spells CASTPRRGGEQYF. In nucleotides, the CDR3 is TGTGCCAGCACCCCCAGAAGGGGCGGCGAGCAGTACTTC.